This is a list of T cell receptor beta chains from one sample in a study of blood T cell repertoires in COVID-19. The assay was immunoSEQ multiplex PCR, and TCRdb's table has in-frame clones only and misses some. The sample holds approximately 210,000 clones, around 81% seen once. Sequenced: PBMCs or T cells enriched from blood (not recorded which). The receptors derive from a woman between 50 and 59 years old with acute COVID-19. The CDR3 runs from the conserved cysteine through the conserved F or W. The order of the fields is V gene, J gene, clone size, D gene, CDR3 protein, CDR3 DNA. The D gene is left open where the match is weak. Expanded clones get a size class; other rows say once, few or many, or leave the size out.

v_gene: TRBV19; j_gene: TRBJ1-1; abundance: .; d_gene: .; CDR3aa: CASPEHGGRAINTEAFF; CDR3nt: TGTGCCAGCCCAGAACACGGGGGGAGGGCCATAAACACTGAAGCTTTCTTT
v_gene: TRBV6-5; j_gene: TRBJ2-3; abundance: .; d_gene: .; CDR3aa: CASSYSPRTDTQYF; CDR3nt: TGTGCCAGCAGTTACTCCCCGCGGACAGATACGCAGTATTTT
v_gene: TRBV7-8; j_gene: TRBJ2-5; abundance: .; d_gene: TRBD1; CDR3aa: CASSPRQGKGEETQYF; CDR3nt: TGTGCCAGCAGCCCCAGACAGGGGAAAGGGGAAGAGACCCAGTACTTC
v_gene: TRBV19; j_gene: TRBJ1-6; abundance: .; d_gene: TRBD1; CDR3aa: CASSIYSTGSNSPLHF; CDR3nt: TGTGCCAGTAGTATTTATTCGACAGGGAGTAATTCACCCCTCCACTTT
v_gene: TRBV19; j_gene: TRBJ1-5; abundance: .; d_gene: TRBD1; CDR3aa: CASSILSSGTGSGQPQHF; CDR3nt: TGTGCCAGTAGTATCCTGAGTTCGGGGACAGGTTCGGGTCAGCCCCAGCATTTT
v_gene: TRBV28; j_gene: TRBJ2-3; abundance: .; d_gene: TRBD2; CDR3aa: CASSAGLLAGGPADTQYF; CDR3nt: TGTGCCAGCAGTGCCGGGCTACTAGCGGGGGGGCCCGCAGATACGCAGTATTTT
v_gene: TRBV4-3; j_gene: TRBJ1-4; abundance: .; d_gene: .; CDR3aa: CASSQDAGATNEKLFF; CDR3nt: TGCGCCAGCAGCCAAGATGCCGGTGCAACTAATGAAAAACTGTTTTTT
v_gene: TRBV9; j_gene: TRBJ2-7; abundance: .; d_gene: .; CDR3aa: CASNPGGPGEQYF; CDR3nt: TGTGCCAGCAACCCCGGGGGACCTGGGGAGCAGTACTTC
v_gene: TRBV27; j_gene: TRBJ2-7; abundance: .; d_gene: .; CDR3aa: CASSFAGSSYEQYF; CDR3nt: TGTGCCAGCAGTTTCGCAGGTAGCTCCTACGAGCAGTACTTC
v_gene: TRBV5-1; j_gene: TRBJ1-1; abundance: .; d_gene: .; CDR3aa: CASSSLGGARTEAFF; CDR3nt: TGCGCCAGCAGCAGCCTGGGGGGGGCGAGGACTGAAGCTTTCTTT
v_gene: TRBV9; j_gene: TRBJ1-2; abundance: .; d_gene: .; CDR3aa: CASSVGTPLANYGYTF; CDR3nt: TGTGCCAGCAGCGTCGGGACTCCGTTAGCTAACTATGGCTACACCTTC
v_gene: TRBV20-1; j_gene: TRBJ2-7; abundance: once; d_gene: TRBD1; CDR3aa: CSASWGTASYEQYF; CDR3nt: TGCAGTGCTAGTTGGGGGACAGCATCCTACGAGCAGTACTTC
v_gene: TRBV28; j_gene: TRBJ1-2; abundance: .; d_gene: TRBD1; CDR3aa: CASTYGLRGLYGYTF; CDR3nt: TGTGCCAGCACATACGGGCTTAGGGGGCTGTATGGCTACACCTTC
v_gene: TRBV7-2; j_gene: TRBJ2-3; abundance: .; d_gene: .; CDR3aa: CASSLDAGISDTQYF; CDR3nt: TGTGCCAGCAGCTTAGATGCAGGGATATCGGATACGCAGTATTTT
v_gene: TRBV5-1; j_gene: TRBJ2-1; abundance: few; d_gene: .; CDR3aa: CASSLTQNRYNEQFF; CDR3nt: TGCGCCAGCAGCTTGACCCAGAACCGATACAATGAGCAGTTCTTC
v_gene: TRBV7-2; j_gene: TRBJ2-6; abundance: .; d_gene: .; CDR3aa: CASSLGAISGANVLTF; CDR3nt: TGTGCCAGCAGCTTGGGCGCAATCTCTGGGGCCAACGTCCTGACTTTC
v_gene: TRBV18; j_gene: TRBJ1-2; abundance: once; d_gene: .; CDR3aa: CASSPGGEAYGYTF; CDR3nt: TGTGCCAGCTCACCAGGGGGCGAGGCCTATGGCTACACCTTC
v_gene: TRBV18; j_gene: TRBJ2-1; abundance: .; d_gene: TRBD1; CDR3aa: CASSPTTGGSSYNEQFF; CDR3nt: TGTGCCAGCTCCCCCACGACAGGGGGGAGCTCCTACAATGAGCAGTTCTTC
v_gene: TRBV18; j_gene: TRBJ2-3; abundance: .; d_gene: .; CDR3aa: CASSPLTRIAGTDTQYF; CDR3nt: TGTGCCAGCTCACCCCTTACACGAATAGCGGGCACAGATACGCAGTATTTT
v_gene: TRBV7-6; j_gene: TRBJ1-1; abundance: .; d_gene: .; CDR3aa: CASSLSQGASHPAFF; CDR3nt: TGTGCCAGCAGCTTATCTCAGGGCGCCTCTCACCCTGCTTTCTTT
v_gene: TRBV5-1; j_gene: TRBJ2-5; abundance: .; d_gene: TRBD2; CDR3aa: CASSLLSGGAAETQYF; CDR3nt: TGCGCCAGCAGCTTGCTCAGCGGGGGGGCCGCGGAGACCCAGTACTTC
v_gene: TRBV7-8; j_gene: TRBJ1-1; abundance: .; d_gene: .; CDR3aa: CASSLLTVEAFF; CDR3nt: TGTGCCAGCAGCTTACTGACAGTTGAAGCTTTCTTT
v_gene: TRBV24-1; j_gene: TRBJ2-1; abundance: .; d_gene: TRBD2; CDR3aa: CATSVLRLAGGHEQFF; CDR3nt: TGTGCCACCAGTGTACTCCGACTAGCGGGAGGACATGAGCAGTTCTTC
v_gene: TRBV28; j_gene: TRBJ2-7; abundance: .; d_gene: TRBD1; CDR3aa: CASRRDRVTEQYF; CDR3nt: TGTGCCAGCAGGCGGGACAGGGTAACCGAGCAGTACTTC
v_gene: TRBV19; j_gene: TRBJ2-7; abundance: .; d_gene: TRBD2; CDR3aa: CASSRGLAGSNEQYF; CDR3nt: TGTGCCAGTAGTCGAGGACTAGCGGGAAGCAACGAGCAGTACTTC
v_gene: TRBV11-2; j_gene: TRBJ2-7; abundance: .; d_gene: .; CDR3aa: CASSLVSGGYEQYF; CDR3nt: TGTGCCAGCAGCTTAGTTAGCGGAGGCTACGAGCAGTACTTC
v_gene: TRBV28; j_gene: TRBJ2-5; abundance: .; d_gene: .; CDR3aa: CASSSLPETQYF; CDR3nt: TGTGCCAGCAGTTCCCTCCCGGAGACCCAGTACTTC
v_gene: TRBV3-1/TRBV3-2; j_gene: TRBJ2-5; abundance: once; d_gene: .; CDR3aa: CASSQVAGRRMAETQYF; CDR3nt: TGTGCCAGCAGCCAAGTTGCAGGGAGGAGAATGGCGGAGACCCAGTACTTC
v_gene: TRBV19; j_gene: TRBJ1-5; abundance: .; d_gene: TRBD1; CDR3aa: CASSDTGTAINQPQHF; CDR3nt: TGTGCCAGTAGTGACACCGGGACAGCGATTAATCAGCCCCAGCATTTT
v_gene: TRBV28; j_gene: TRBJ1-1; abundance: once; d_gene: TRBD1; CDR3aa: CASSLMTGREAFF; CDR3nt: TGTGCCAGCAGTCTCATGACAGGGCGGGAAGCTTTCTTT
v_gene: TRBV28; j_gene: TRBJ1-4; abundance: once; d_gene: TRBD1; CDR3aa: CASRPITGGLNEKLFF; CDR3nt: TGTGCCAGCAGACCAATTACAGGGGGGCTTAATGAAAAACTGTTTTTT
v_gene: TRBV7-2; j_gene: TRBJ2-1; abundance: few; d_gene: .; CDR3aa: CASSSTYGRELFF; CDR3nt: TGTGCCAGCAGCTCCACCTACGGACGGGAGCTGTTCTTC
v_gene: TRBV7-2; j_gene: TRBJ2-7; abundance: .; d_gene: TRBD1; CDR3aa: CASSPDRVNEQYF; CDR3nt: TGTGCCAGCAGCCCGGACAGGGTAAACGAGCAGTACTTC
v_gene: TRBV7-9; j_gene: TRBJ1-2; abundance: .; d_gene: TRBD1; CDR3aa: CASNPGTGGHGYTF; CDR3nt: TGTGCCAGCAACCCCGGGACAGGGGGCCATGGCTACACCTTC
v_gene: TRBV21-1; j_gene: TRBJ2-1; abundance: .; d_gene: .; CDR3aa: CASSKCYLKFLVRDRYNEQFF; CDR3nt: TGTGCCAGCAGCAAATGTTACCTTAAGTTTCTGGTTCGGGACAGATACAATGAGCAGTTCTTC
v_gene: TRBV5-5; j_gene: TRBJ1-1; abundance: .; d_gene: .; CDR3aa: CASSTGRQNTEAFF; CDR3nt: TGTGCCAGCAGCACAGGACGACAGAACACTGAAGCTTTCTTT
v_gene: TRBV5-1; j_gene: TRBJ2-5; abundance: once; d_gene: TRBD1; CDR3aa: CASSLRTGGGETQYF; CDR3nt: TGCGCCAGCAGCTTACGGACAGGGGGAGGAGAGACCCAGTACTTC
v_gene: TRBV7-2; j_gene: TRBJ2-2; abundance: .; d_gene: .; CDR3aa: CASSGGLAEGRGELFF; CDR3nt: TGTGCCAGCAGCGGGGGCCTAGCGGAGGGTCGCGGGGAGCTGTTTTTT
v_gene: TRBV9; j_gene: TRBJ1-4; abundance: .; d_gene: TRBD1; CDR3aa: CASSVGGGGTNEKLFF; CDR3nt: TGTGCCAGCAGCGTAGGAGGAGGGGGCACTAATGAAAAACTGTTTTTT
v_gene: TRBV18; j_gene: TRBJ2-6; abundance: .; d_gene: TRBD1; CDR3aa: CASSPSRGLGANVLTF; CDR3nt: TGTGCCAGCTCACCGTCTAGGGGGCTTGGGGCCAACGTCCTGACTTTC
v_gene: TRBV27; j_gene: TRBJ2-3; abundance: .; d_gene: .; CDR3aa: CASSFVGGSTDTQYF; CDR3nt: TGTGCCAGCAGTTTTGTGGGAGGAAGCACAGATACGCAGTATTTT
v_gene: TRBV10-3; j_gene: TRBJ2-7; abundance: .; d_gene: TRBD1; CDR3aa: CAISGGQGYEQYF; CDR3nt: TGTGCCATCAGTGGAGGACAGGGGTACGAGCAGTACTTC
v_gene: TRBV19; j_gene: TRBJ1-5; abundance: .; d_gene: .; CDR3aa: CASSGTGTRNQPQHF; CDR3nt: TGTGCCAGTAGTGGAACCGGGACAAGAAATCAGCCCCAGCATTTT
v_gene: TRBV19; j_gene: TRBJ2-7; abundance: once; d_gene: TRBD2; CDR3aa: CASSTAGGPDEQYF; CDR3nt: TGTGCCAGTAGTACGGCGGGGGGGCCCGACGAGCAGTACTTC
v_gene: TRBV5-5; j_gene: TRBJ2-5; abundance: .; d_gene: TRBD2; CDR3aa: CASSTSGGNQETQYF; CDR3nt: TGTGCCAGCAGTACTAGCGGGGGGAACCAAGAGACCCAGTACTTC
v_gene: TRBV12-3/TRBV12-4; j_gene: TRBJ2-1; abundance: .; d_gene: .; CDR3aa: CASSLQGYNEQFF; CDR3nt: TGTGCCAGCAGTTTACAGGGGTACAATGAGCAGTTCTTC
v_gene: TRBV28; j_gene: TRBJ1-5; abundance: few; d_gene: .; CDR3aa: CASATGPLQGPQHF; CDR3nt: TGTGCCAGCGCGACCGGGCCCCTTCAGGGGCCCCAGCATTTT
v_gene: TRBV28; j_gene: TRBJ1-4; abundance: .; d_gene: .; CDR3aa: CASSLGGYKLFF; CDR3nt: TGTGCCAGCAGTTTAGGAGGGTATAAACTGTTTTTT
v_gene: TRBV20-1; j_gene: TRBJ1-1; abundance: .; d_gene: .; CDR3aa: CSARENTEAFF; CDR3nt: TGCAGTGCCCGGGAGAACACTGAAGCTTTCTTT
v_gene: TRBV4-3; j_gene: TRBJ2-4; abundance: .; d_gene: .; CDR3aa: CASSHFGERAGKNIQYF; CDR3nt: TGCGCCAGCAGCCATTTCGGGGAGCGGGCAGGAAAAAACATTCAGTACTTC
v_gene: TRBV10-3; j_gene: TRBJ2-5; abundance: .; d_gene: TRBD1; CDR3aa: CAISERDSGQETQYF; CDR3nt: TGTGCCATCAGTGAGAGGGACAGCGGCCAAGAGACCCAGTACTTC
v_gene: TRBV7-2; j_gene: TRBJ2-3; abundance: .; d_gene: TRBD2; CDR3aa: CASSPGLAGYTQYF; CDR3nt: TGTGCCAGCAGCCCGGGACTAGCGGGATATACGCAGTATTTT
v_gene: TRBV4-3; j_gene: TRBJ1-1; abundance: .; d_gene: TRBD1; CDR3aa: CASSFAPGQGYTEAFF; CDR3nt: TGCGCCAGCAGCTTCGCACCGGGACAGGGTTACACTGAAGCTTTCTTT
v_gene: TRBV6-2/TRBV6-3; j_gene: TRBJ2-3; abundance: .; d_gene: TRBD2; CDR3aa: CASSSRVGGGPQDTQYF; CDR3nt: TGTGCCAGCAGTTCCCGGGTTGGCGGGGGGCCGCAAGATACGCAGTATTTT
v_gene: TRBV19; j_gene: TRBJ1-1; abundance: .; d_gene: TRBD1; CDR3aa: CASSKDRGERSATEAFF; CDR3nt: TGTGCCAGTAGTAAGGACAGGGGGGAAAGGTCGGCCACTGAAGCTTTCTTT